This T cell receptor (beta chain) is drawn from a study of cytomegalovirus exposure and HLA in healthy donors (dated 2017 in TCRdb). Turning to the overall study: According to a later analysis, one platform produced both the roughly 110 validation repertoires and the 730 or so repertoires of the first cohort. To predict cytomegalovirus infection status, the study brought together high-throughput TCR immunosequencing, statistical association of individual TCRs with disease status, and machine learning. Along with the approximately 700-subject first cohort, a separate validation cohort of over a hundred different subjects was used. The study aimed to test whether signatures of past pathogen exposure could be identified by cataloging public T cell receptors.

From the germline V gene, CDR1 is MDHEN and CDR2 is SYDVKM. The germline V and J ends show losses of 5 bases and 3 bases respectively, and no gene match explains 7 bases of the junction. Measured from the cysteine to the phenylalanine, the CDR3 is 16 residues long. Solely the CDR3 DNA is kept, with 48 bases framed from the first base. In this sample, this clone turned up once. It has no known antigen specificity. There are no base qualities to consult, and no much larger clone falls within one base. Points the paper makes about the study in general: In vitro tests confirmed that a few of the cytomegalovirus-associated TCR beta chains recognize cytomegalovirus antigens. A later analysis found that TCRs clustered in the first cohort also tended to co-occur in the 110 or so validation repertoires, with 94% of cluster scores above 0. A total of 150 to 200 TCR beta chains were listed by the study as associated with cytomegalovirus. The classifier was reported to diagnose cytomegalovirus status with high specificity and sensitivity in both the original cohort and the validation cohort. A later analysis had no HLA typing for the validation cohort, so co-occurrence there was scored across all 130 or so repertoires. Across donors, most TCR sequences were observed very rarely, whereas some public TCRs were present in many individuals. According to the authors, the approach could potentially be generalized to other disease states and immunological phenotypes.

Libraries were constructed by the immunoSEQ multiplex PCR assay. The published analysis was carried out like this. A statistical classification framework was built for diagnosing cytomegalovirus status from the catalog of TCR beta chain sequences. The source is immuneACCESS, and TCRdb retained only in-frame sequences with V and J called. Part of the clones is not carried over; for the studies checked, unresolved V genes explain less than half of this, and the remainder is unexplained. That table is the source of V, J and clone size, and D and trimming were worked out from the DNA. Here the sample has about 66,000 clones; nearly 98% occur a single time. The top ten constitute about 1.6% of the sample. The donors belonged to the validation cohort of around 110 subjects, which was separate from the approximately 610-subject first cohort.

The chain is made from TRBV28 and TRBJ2-5, and 12 bases in between align with TRBD2. This TCR was recovered from a woman under 30 in good health and CMV-seropositive. The source material was PBMCs. The CDR3 protein sequence reads: CASSSPRLAGEETQYF. The DNA is TGTGCCAGCAGTAGCCCACGACTAGCGGGAGAAGAGACCCAGTACTTC.